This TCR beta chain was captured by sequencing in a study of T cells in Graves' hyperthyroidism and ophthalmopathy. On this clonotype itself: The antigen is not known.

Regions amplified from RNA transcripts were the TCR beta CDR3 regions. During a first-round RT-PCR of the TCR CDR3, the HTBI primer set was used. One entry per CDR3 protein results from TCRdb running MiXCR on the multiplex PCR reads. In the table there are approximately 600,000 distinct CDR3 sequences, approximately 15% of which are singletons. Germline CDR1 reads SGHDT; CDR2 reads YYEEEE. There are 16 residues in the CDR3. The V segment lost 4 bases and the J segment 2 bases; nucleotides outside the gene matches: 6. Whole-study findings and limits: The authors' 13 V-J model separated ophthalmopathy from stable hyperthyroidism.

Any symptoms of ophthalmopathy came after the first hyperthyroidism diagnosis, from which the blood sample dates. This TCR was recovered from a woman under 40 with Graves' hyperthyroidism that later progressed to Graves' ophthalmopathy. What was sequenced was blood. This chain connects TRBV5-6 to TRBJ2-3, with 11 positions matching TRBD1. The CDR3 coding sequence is TGTGCCAGCAGCCTGGACAGGGGGCGCGACACAGATACGCAGTATTTT. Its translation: CASSLDRGRDTDTQYF.